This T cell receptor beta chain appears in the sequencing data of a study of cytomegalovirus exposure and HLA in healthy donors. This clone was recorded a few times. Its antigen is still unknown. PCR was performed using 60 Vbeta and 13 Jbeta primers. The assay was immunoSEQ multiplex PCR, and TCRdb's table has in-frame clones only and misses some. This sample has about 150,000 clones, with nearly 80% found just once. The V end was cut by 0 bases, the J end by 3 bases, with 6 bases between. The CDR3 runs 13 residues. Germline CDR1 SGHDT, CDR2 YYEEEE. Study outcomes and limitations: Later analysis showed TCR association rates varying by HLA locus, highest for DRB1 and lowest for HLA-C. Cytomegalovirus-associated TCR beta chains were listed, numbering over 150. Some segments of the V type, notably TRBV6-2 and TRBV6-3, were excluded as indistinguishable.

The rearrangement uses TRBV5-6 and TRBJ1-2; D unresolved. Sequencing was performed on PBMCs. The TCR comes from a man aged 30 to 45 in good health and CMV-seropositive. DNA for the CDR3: TGTGCCAGCAGCTTGGGTCAGGACTATGGCTACACCTTC. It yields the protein CASSLGQDYGYTF.